What follows are 23 T cell receptor beta chains derived from one specimen sequenced in a study of metastatic and nonmetastatic thyroid tumors. Thyroid surgery was performed in patients who had received no treatment beforehand. From the PCR reads, TCRdb re-called clones with MiXCR. Of 50,000 to 60,000 clones listed, under 20% are singletons. The sequenced material came from blood. The receptors originated from a female donor with papillary thyroid cancer or a benign thyroid nodule (not recorded which). Some clones in this sample may be carry-over from other donors' samples.

This clone occurred many times. V and J are TRBV7-8 and TRBJ1-5; TRBD1 agrees at 9 bases. The CDR3 length is 15 residues. Per germline, CDR1 SGHVS and CDR2 FQNEAQ. CDR3 region: CPPYTGTGSHQPQHF. In DNA, the CDR3 is TGTCCCCCCTACACCGGGACAGGGTCTCATCAGCCCCAGCATTTT.

In this sample, this clone turned up many times. The rearrangement uses TRBV10-3 and TRBJ1-1, with TRBD1 matching 7 bases. The CDR3 length is 16 residues. Germline CDR1 and CDR2: ENHRY and SYGVKD. With 0 bases clipped from V and 2 bases from J, the junction kept 6 bases outside the gene matches. CDR3 nucleotide sequence: TGTGCCATCAGTGAGTCTAGCTACAGGGGAAACACTGAAGCTTTCTTT. This sequence encodes CAISESSYRGNTEAFF.

This clone was seen repeatedly, ten times or more. The V and J genes are TRBV2 and TRBJ2-1; 11 nucleotides line up with TRBD2. This CDR3 comprises 15 residues. CDR1 SNHLY and CDR2 FYNNEI come from the germline V gene. V lost 5 bases and J lost 4; bases outside the gene matches: 4. CDR3 in amino acids: CASSSGTSGYNEQFF. For the CDR3, the DNA is TGTGCCAGCAGTTCCGGGACTAGCGGATACAATGAGCAGTTCTTC.

Turning to this clone: This same CDR3 is encoded by further DNA sequences in the sample. The chain is built from TRBV5-4 and TRBJ1-2; TRBD1 matches 7 bases. CDR1 and CDR2 (germline): SGHNT, YYREEE (reference sequence). The trim removed 0 bases at V and 4 bases at J, leaving 3 bases unmatched. The CDR3 sequence is 14 residues long. CDR3 coding DNA: TGTGCCAGCAGCTTGGTGACAGGGAGCTATGGCTACACCTTC. This codes for CASSLVTGSYGYTF.

This clone turned up a few times. At one of its ends the junction is not consistent with the germline gene, which may arise from a read error. V gene TRBV2 combines with J gene TRBJ2-7, with 15 bases fitting TRBD2. CDR1 is SNHLY and CDR2 is FYNNEI in the germline V gene. CDR3 length equals 15 residues. DNA of the CDR3: TGTGACAGCAGCGGGACTAGCGGGAGGCTTTACAAGCAGTACTTC. The encoded protein is CDSSGTSGRLYKQYF.

By share, this clone ranks as medium-sized. The chain carries TRBV6-1 and TRBJ1-3, with D hard to call. The CDR3 has 15 amino acids. The germline V gene has CDR1 MNHNS and CDR2 SASEGT. V dropped 5 bases and J dropped 6 bases, with 17 bases sitting between them. DNA of the CDR3: TGTGCCAGCAGTTGGGGAGTTTCGCCGGAAAACACCATATATTTT. This encodes CASSWGVSPENTIYF.

The rearrangement links TRBV28 to TRBJ2-7, with 7 bases aligning to TRBD2. CDR3 length: 16 amino acids. Trimming cost V 3 bases and J 6 bases; bases outside gene matches: 14. Germline assignment: CDR1 MDHEN and CDR2 SYDVKM. CDR3 amino acids: CASSFLAGAGVVEQYF. CDR3 sequence (DNA): TGTGCCAGCAGTTTCCTGGCGGGAGCTGGAGTGGTCGAGCAGTACTTC.

The chain recombines TRBV7-6 with TRBJ2-1; D is uncertain. CDR3 length: 13 amino acids. V lost 1 base to trimming and J lost 13 bases, with 14 bases between them. Germline CDR1 is SGHVS and CDR2 is FNYEAQ. Here the CDR3 reads CASSLDPISDQFF. DNA for the CDR3: TGTGCCAGCAGCTTAGACCCTATCAGTGACCAGTTCTTC.

In this sample, this clone turned up many times. The rearrangement links TRBV7-9 to TRBJ1-2; D is undetermined. V was trimmed by 2 bases and J by 6 bases, leaving 16 bases between them. This CDR3 is built from 15 residues. Germline values: CDR1 SEHNR, CDR2 FQNEAQ (reference sequence). The CDR3 region has the DNA TGTGCCAGCAGCTTAAGTACGGGAGGGAGGCATGGCTACACCTTC. This encodes CASSLSTGGRHGYTF.

The sample holds many counts of this clone. The chain links TRBV19 to TRBJ2-7, with D possibly being TRBD2 (5 bases). This CDR3 comprises 14 residues. V lost 5 bases, J lost 3 bases, and 14 bases lay in between. In germline, CDR1 is LNHDA, CDR2 SQIVND (reference sequence). CDR3 sequence reads: CASSLAFRGYEQYF. CDR3 sequence (DNA): TGTGCCAGTAGTCTAGCATTTAGAGGCTACGAGCAGTACTTC.

This clone was seen many times. J is TRBJ2-1 and V is TRBV12-3 or TRBV12-4, with 8 bases that match TRBD2. There are 14 residues in the CDR3. With V trimmed by 6 bases and J by 7 bases, 8 bases remained unmatched. The CDR3 protein is CASSRRGGGNEQFF. The DNA of the CDR3 is TGTGCCAGCAGCCGCCGGGGGGGAGGGAATGAGCAGTTCTTC.

This clone was recorded many times. The gene calls are TRBV27 and TRBJ2-1; the match to TRBD1 covers 10 bases. Germline V gives CDR1 MNHEY, CDR2 SMNVEV (reference sequence). This CDR3 is built from 18 residues. V was pared by 5 bases and J by 12 bases, with 22 bases of the junction left unmatched. The chain's CDR3 is CASSLRASVGQGVSAQFF. CDR3 nucleotide sequence: TGTGCCAGCAGTCTAAGAGCAAGCGTAGGACAGGGGGTATCTGCGCAGTTCTTC.

This clone was recorded a few times. The rearrangement joins TRBV28 to TRBJ1-5; D is unresolved. V lost 2 bases, J lost 5 bases, and 13 bases lay in between. The CDR3 consists of 15 residues. Per the germline V gene, CDR1 is MDHEN and CDR2 is SYDVKM. CDR3 sequence reads: CASSLESLGYQPQHF. As DNA, the CDR3 is TGTGCCAGCAGTTTAGAGAGTTTGGGATATCAGCCCCAGCATTTT.

This clone appeared many times. J is TRBJ2-1 and V is TRBV5-1; D gene ambiguous. Trimming pared 0 bases from V and 7 bases from J, leaving 8 bases between. The CDR3 spans 13 residues. Germline CDR1 and CDR2: SGHRS and YFSETQ. As DNA, the CDR3 is TGCGCCAGCAGCTTGGGGTTGGGGAATGAGCAGTTCTTC. The encoded protein is CASSLGLGNEQFF.

This clone was detected many times. V usage is TRBV7-2 and J usage is TRBJ2-7; 7 bases are a match to TRBD2. Trimming removed 5 bases from V and 2 bases from J; junction bases left unmatched: 9. The V gene's germline CDR1 is SGHTA and CDR2 FQGNSA. The CDR3 loop spans 15 amino acids. Here the CDR3 DNA reads TGTGCCAGCAGCGCAGGACACGGACTAGCCTACGAGCAGTACTTC. Translating gives CASSAGHGLAYEQYF. The full variable domain, rest sourced from reference TRBV7-2 and TRBJ2-7, is GAGVSQSPSNKVTEKGKDVELRCDPISGHTALYWYRQSLGQGLEFLIYFQGNSAPDKSGLPSDRFSAERTGGSVSTLTIQRTQQEDSAVYLCASSAGHGLAYEQYFGPGTRLTVT.

CDR3 in amino acids: CASSKLAEVYYEQYF. DNA of the CDR3: TGTGCCAGCAGCAAGCTCGCGGAGGTCTACTACGAGCAGTACTTC. The chain joins TRBV7-8 to TRBJ2-7; TRBD2 is a possible D gene (5 bases). This CDR3 has 15 amino acids. The V end was cut by 5 bases, the J end by 3 bases, with 17 bases between. The V gene's germline CDR1 is SGHVS and CDR2 FQNEAQ.

The sample holds many counts of this clone. Just one base apart from a much larger clone, this may be a read error. The chain joins TRBV12-3 or TRBV12-4 to TRBJ2-3; no clear D gene. This CDR3 comprises 14 residues. V was cut by 6 bases and J by 1 base, with 11 bases left in between. CDR3 DNA: TGTGCCAGCAGCTTCACTGGCGGCACAGATACGCAGTATTTT. Residues: CASSFTGGTDTQYF.

This clone showed up many times. V is TRBV12-3 or TRBV12-4 and J is TRBJ2-1; possible D gene TRBD1, 5 bases. V lost 2 bases and J lost 8, with 13 bases in between. The CDR3 is 14 amino acids. The CDR3 nucleotides are TGTGCCAGCAGTTTATCCAGGGTGGCTGATGAGCAGTTCTTC. Translated: CASSLSRVADEQFF.

This clone was recorded at least ten times. The CDR3: CASSFKGKYGYTF. Here the CDR3 DNA reads TGTGCCAGCAGTTTTAAAGGAAAGTATGGCTACACCTTC. This rearrangement joins TRBV27 to TRBJ1-2; unclear D gene. Trimming took 3 bases from V and 5 from J, leaving 10 bases between them. The CDR3 is 13 residues long. Germline loops: CDR1 MNHEY, CDR2 SMNVEV (reference sequence).

This clone was counted ten times or more. This rearrangement joins TRBV27 to TRBJ2-7; 9 positions match TRBD1. The ends lost 6 bases at V and 3 bases at J; junction bases unmatched: 6. This CDR3 has 14 residues. The germline gives CDR1 MNHEY, CDR2 SMNVEV (reference sequence). CDR3 amino acids: CASRPGTGNYEQYF. The CDR3 nucleotides are TGTGCCAGCAGGCCCGGGACAGGGAACTACGAGCAGTACTTC.

The V and J genes are TRBV20-1 and TRBJ2-1; TRBD2 is a possible D gene (5 bases). The germline V gene has CDR1 DFQATT and CDR2 SNEGSKA (reference sequence). Between the trimmed V and J ends, which lost 8 bases and 2 bases, there was a span of 19 bases. The CDR3 extends over 15 amino acids. The CDR3, as DNA: TGCAGTCCGCGAACCGGGCGGGCAGCCTACAATGAGCAGTTCTTC. Translation: CSPRTGRAAYNEQFF.

Details on this clone: The junction shows a germline mismatch at one end, possibly a read error. The V and J genes are TRBV27 and TRBJ1-2; 7 positions agree with TRBD1. Germline-derived CDR1 and CDR2 are MNHEY and SMNVEV (reference sequence). This CDR3 is 13 amino acids long. The CDR3 spells CASSWDSNYVYTF. The CDR3 DNA reads TGTGCCAGCAGTTGGGACAGTAACTATGTCTACACCTTC.

This clone was counted ten times or more. The DNA of the CDR3 is TGTGCCAGCAGTCCACGGGCTGGGGACAGGGTCTCTGGGGCCAACGTCCTGACTTTC. Protein product: CASSPRAGDRVSGANVLTF. The gene calls are TRBV6-5 and TRBJ2-6; 9 nucleotides agree with TRBD1. Trimming took 5 bases from V and 0 from J; bases not matched to a gene: 11. This CDR3 has 19 amino acids. Germline assignment: CDR1 MNHEY and CDR2 SVGAGI.